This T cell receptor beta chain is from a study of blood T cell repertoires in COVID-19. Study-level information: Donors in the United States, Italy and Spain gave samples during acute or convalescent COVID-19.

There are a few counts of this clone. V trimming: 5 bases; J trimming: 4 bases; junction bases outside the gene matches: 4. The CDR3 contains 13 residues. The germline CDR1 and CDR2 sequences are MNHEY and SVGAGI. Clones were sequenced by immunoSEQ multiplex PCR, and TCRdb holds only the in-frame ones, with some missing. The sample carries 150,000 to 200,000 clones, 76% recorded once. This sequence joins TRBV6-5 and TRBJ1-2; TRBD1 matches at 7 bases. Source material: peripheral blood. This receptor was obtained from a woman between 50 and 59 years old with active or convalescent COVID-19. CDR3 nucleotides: TGTGCCAGCAGTCCCCGGGACAGCTATGGCTACACCTTC. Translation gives CASSPRDSYGYTF.